A selection of T cell receptor beta chains follows, all from one sample in a study of cytomegalovirus exposure and HLA in healthy donors. Sequencing was performed with immunoSEQ multiplex PCR; in TCRdb, only in-frame clones are kept and a portion is missing. The sample holds about 140,000 clones, about 90% seen once. What was sequenced was PBMCs. The receptors stem from a man aged 18 to 29 in good health and CMV-seronegative. The CDR3 runs from the conserved cysteine through the conserved F or W. The order of the fields is clone size, J gene, D gene, V gene, CDR3 protein, CDR3 DNA. A D gene is named only where the DNA matches it firmly. Expanded clones get a size class; other rows say once, few or many, or leave the size out.

>.|TRBJ1-5|.|TRBV6-1
CAIQTVRSNQPQHF
TGTGCCATCCAGACAGTTCGGAGCAATCAGCCCCAGCATTTT
>.|TRBJ2-5|.|TRBV4-1
CASSQVYETQYF
TGCGCCAGCAGCCAAGTTTATGAGACCCAGTACTTC
>.|TRBJ1-2|.|TRBV19
CASSPGRRGLNYGYTF
TGTGCCAGTAGTCCCGGCCGCAGGGGTCTGAACTATGGCTACACCTTC
>.|TRBJ1-1|.|TRBV9
CASSVGTANTEAFF
TGTGCCAGCAGCGTAGGGACAGCGAACACTGAAGCTTTCTTT
>.|TRBJ2-2|TRBD2|TRBV18
CASSPLAGETTGELFF
TGTGCCAGCTCACCCCTAGCGGGGGAAACAACCGGGGAGCTGTTTTTT
>.|TRBJ1-2|.|TRBV21-1
CASSSRVLYGYTF
TGTGCCAGCAGCTCCCGGGTTCTCTATGGCTACACCTTC
>.|TRBJ2-1|TRBD2|TRBV10-1
CASSESRERGGRVSYNEQFF
TGCGCCAGCAGTGAGTCGAGGGAGCGGGGGGGCCGTGTTTCCTACAATGAGCAGTTCTTC
>.|TRBJ1-2|.|TRBV29-1
CSVDGIYGYTF
TGCAGCGTTGACGGGATCTATGGCTACACCTTC
>.|TRBJ1-2|.|TRBV9
CASGRVDTGSYGYTF
TGTGCCAGCGGGCGTGTGGATACAGGTTCCTATGGCTACACCTTC
>.|TRBJ2-1|TRBD1|TRBV11-3
CASSFGQGVGEQFF
TGTGCCAGCAGCTTCGGACAGGGTGTAGGTGAGCAGTTCTTC
>.|TRBJ2-1|TRBD2|TRBV5-1
CASSLTSGGANEQFF
TGCGCCAGCAGCTTAACTAGCGGGGGGGCGAATGAGCAGTTCTTC
>once|TRBJ2-7|TRBD1|TRBV5-5
CASSLTGTGPYEQYF
TGTGCCAGCAGCCTAACCGGGACAGGCCCCTACGAGCAGTACTTC
>once|TRBJ2-2|.|TRBV5-1
CASTQGGASTGELFF
TGCGCCAGCACCCAGGGAGGAGCTTCCACCGGGGAGCTGTTTTTT
>.|TRBJ2-7|.|TRBV28
CASSPTPLTQSVSYEQYF
TGTGCCAGCAGTCCCACGCCATTAACCCAATCGGTGTCCTACGAGCAGTACTTC
>many|TRBJ1-3|.|TRBV6-1
CASRVQQDSGNTIYF
TGTGCCAGCAGAGTTCAGCAGGATTCTGGAAACACCATATATTTT
>.|TRBJ1-1|.|TRBV27
CASSLAPEGASEAFF
TGTGCCAGCAGTTTGGCGCCGGAAGGAGCTTCAGAAGCTTTCTTT
>.|TRBJ2-3|.|TRBV4-1
CASSRAPYSTDTQYF
TGCGCCAGCAGTAGAGCACCATATAGCACAGATACGCAGTATTTT
>.|TRBJ1-1|.|TRBV2
CASRQGMNTEAFF
TGTGCCAGCAGACAGGGTATGAACACTGAAGCTTTCTTT
>.|TRBJ2-2|.|TRBV6-1
CASSEEFLGELFF
TGTGCCAGCAGTGAAGAATTTCTCGGGGAGCTGTTTTTT
>.|TRBJ1-1|.|TRBV28
CASTKRRGRSAEAFF
TGTGCCAGCACCAAACGTAGGGGAAGGTCGGCTGAAGCTTTCTTT
>.|TRBJ1-5|TRBD1|TRBV6-5
CASSNTGGSNQPQHF
TGTGCCAGCAGTAATACAGGGGGGAGCAATCAGCCCCAGCATTTT
>.|TRBJ2-3|TRBD1|TRBV5-1
CASSNQGQGSPDTQYF
TGCGCCAGCAGCAACCAGGGACAGGGTTCGCCAGATACGCAGTATTTT
>.|TRBJ1-4|.|TRBV28
CASSLPPMSAGGNEKLFF
TGTGCCAGCAGTTTACCGCCGATGTCGGCGGGGGGTAACGAAAAACTGTTTTTT
>.|TRBJ2-3|TRBD2|TRBV28
CASSTAGGPGTDTQYF
TGTGCCAGCAGTACAGCGGGAGGGCCTGGCACAGATACGCAGTATTTT
>.|TRBJ1-2|TRBD1|TRBV6-6
CASSYSGGSYGYTF
TGTGCCAGCAGTTATTCAGGGGGCAGCTATGGCTACACCTTC
>.|TRBJ2-1|TRBD2|TRBV18
CASSPLAEFYNEQFF
TGTGCCAGCTCACCTCTAGCGGAGTTCTACAATGAGCAGTTCTTC
>.|TRBJ2-7|.|TRBV5-8
CASTSYEQYF
TGTGCCAGCACCTCGTACGAGCAGTACTTC
>few|TRBJ2-7|.|TRBV2
CASTWRGRSGYEQYF
TGTGCCAGCACCTGGAGGGGGCGGAGTGGCTACGAGCAGTACTTC
>.|TRBJ1-5|TRBD1|TRBV5-1
CASSYTGGEGQPQHF
TGCGCCAGCAGCTACACAGGGGGAGAGGGTCAGCCCCAGCATTTT
>many|TRBJ1-1|TRBD1|TRBV5-1
CASSLWRQGNIAFF
TGCGCCAGCAGCTTATGGAGACAGGGCAATATAGCTTTCTTT
>.|TRBJ1-2|.|TRBV12-5
CASGFGSLVVGYTF
TGTGCTAGTGGTTTCGGCAGTCTAGTTGTCGGCTACACCTTC
>.|TRBJ1-2|.|TRBV28
CASSSPAAEGGYTF
TGTGCCAGCAGCTCTCCAGCGGCAGAGGGTGGCTACACCTTC
>.|TRBJ2-6|TRBD1|TRBV7-6
CASSLQGAGANVLTF
TGTGCCAGCAGCTTGCAGGGGGCTGGGGCCAACGTCCTGACTTTC
>few|TRBJ2-7|.|TRBV6-6
CASSYVGTYEQYF
TGTGCCAGCAGTTATGTCGGTACCTACGAGCAGTACTTC
>.|TRBJ1-5|TRBD1|TRBV6-5
CASSYSLTGAQPQHF
TGTGCCAGCAGTTATTCATTGACAGGGGCTCAGCCCCAGCATTTT
>once|TRBJ2-1|TRBD2|TRBV6-5
CASSPRDYSYNEQFF
TGTGCCAGCAGTCCCCGGGACTACTCCTACAATGAGCAGTTCTTC
>.|TRBJ2-1|.|TRBV15
CATSRGVGDYNEQFF
TGTGCCACCAGCAGAGGGGTAGGAGATTACAATGAGCAGTTCTTC
>.|TRBJ2-5|TRBD2|TRBV4-1
CASSPRRGEETQYF
TGCGCCAGCAGCCCCCGCCGGGGGGAAGAGACCCAGTACTTC
>.|TRBJ1-2|TRBD1|TRBV5-1
CASSFGTAHGYTF
TGCGCCAGCAGCTTCGGGACAGCTCATGGCTACACCTTC
>.|TRBJ2-3|.|TRBV27
CASTKQTSTDTQYF
TGTGCCAGCACAAAACAGACGAGCACAGATACGCAGTATTTT
>.|TRBJ2-1|TRBD1|TRBV28
CASTRDRGAYNEQFF
TGTGCCAGTACAAGGGACAGGGGGGCCTACAATGAGCAGTTCTTC
>.|TRBJ2-7|.|TRBV5-6
CASSLGRVEQYF
TGTGCCAGCAGCTTGGGGAGGGTCGAGCAGTACTTC
>.|TRBJ2-1|.|TRBV14
CASSQDRYNEQFF
TGTGCCAGCAGCCAAGATCGCTACAATGAGCAGTTCTTC
>.|TRBJ2-7|TRBD2|TRBV2
CASSSQGGPYEQYF
TGTGCCAGCAGCTCCCAGGGAGGGCCCTACGAGCAGTACTTC
>.|TRBJ2-5|TRBD1|TRBV14
CASSQDRGRVLETQYF
TGTGCCAGCAGCCAGGACAGGGGGCGCGTTTTGGAGACCCAGTACTTC
>.|TRBJ2-5|TRBD2|TRBV5-4
CASSFGLAGFQETQYF
TGTGCCAGCAGCTTTGGACTAGCGGGATTCCAAGAGACCCAGTACTTC
>.|TRBJ2-1|.|TRBV27
CASSLWGQDSNEQFF
TGTGCCAGCAGTTTATGGGGGCAGGATAGCAATGAGCAGTTCTTC
>.|TRBJ1-2|TRBD1|TRBV4-1
CASSQVGQGAGSGYTF
TGCGCCAGCAGCCAAGTGGGCCAGGGGGCTGGTAGTGGCTACACCTTC
>once|TRBJ1-1|TRBD1|TRBV5-1
CASSQGQATEAFF
TGCGCCAGCAGCCAAGGACAGGCGACTGAAGCTTTCTTT
>once|TRBJ2-5|TRBD1|TRBV10-3
CAISGGQGAQETQYF
TGTGCCATCAGTGGCGGACAGGGGGCTCAGGAGACCCAGTACTTC
>.|TRBJ1-5|TRBD1|TRBV2
CASSFGQGGQPQHF
TGTGCCAGCAGCTTCGGACAGGGGGGTCAGCCCCAGCATTTT
>.|TRBJ2-2|TRBD1|TRBV5-1
CASSLLQGETGELFF
TGCGCCAGCAGCTTGCTACAGGGGGAGACCGGGGAGCTGTTTTTT
>.|TRBJ2-1|.|TRBV9
CASSVATRHEQFF
TGTGCCAGCAGCGTAGCTACTCGCCATGAGCAGTTCTTC
>.|TRBJ2-5|TRBD2|TRBV5-1
CASSPGGGLETQYF
TGCGCCAGCAGCCCGGGAGGGGGGCTAGAGACCCAGTACTTC
>.|TRBJ2-3|.|TRBV11-2
CASSQAAALFSDTQYF
TGTGCCAGCAGCCAAGCAGCGGCTCTATTTAGTGATACGCAGTATTTT
>.|TRBJ1-4|TRBD1|TRBV2
CASTGSRDSNEKLFF
TGTGCCAGCACTGGATCCCGGGACAGTAATGAAAAACTGTTTTTT